The present T cell receptor beta chain was sequenced within a study of blood T cell repertoires in COVID-19. Profiling relied on immunoSEQ multiplex PCR, and the TCRdb table lists in-frame clones only, not all of them. The sample holds 200,000 to 250,000 clones, approximately 82% seen once. The CDR3 extends over 16 amino acids. Germline V CDR1 and CDR2: LNHDA, SQIVND (reference sequence). Trimming cost V 5 bases and J 6 bases, with 22 bases left between them. This sequence originates from a man between 25 and 39 years old who had recovered from COVID-19. Material: peripheral blood. This sequence joins TRBV19 and TRBJ1-1, with D possibly being TRBD1 (5 bases). The CDR3 loop is CASSFLRTTHNAEAFF. In nucleotides, the CDR3 is TGTGCCAGTAGTTTCCTTCGGACAACACACAACGCTGAAGCTTTCTTT.